This entry is about one TCR beta chain. The assay was immunoSEQ multiplex PCR, and TCRdb's table has in-frame clones only and misses some. The sample records around 95,000 clones, around four fifths being singletons. The sample is drawn from a study of blood T cell repertoires in COVID-19. Germline CDR1 and CDR2: MNHNS and SASEGT. The CDR3 extends over 16 amino acids. The J segment lost 5 bases and the V segment lost 3 bases, leaving 12 bases of the junction unmatched. This receptor was identified in a woman aged 70-85 years with acute or convalescent COVID-19. V usage is TRBV6-1 and J usage is TRBJ1-2; 7 bases fit TRBD1. Input material: peripheral blood. The CDR3 sequence is CASSDGGWGQFYGYTF. In DNA, the CDR3 is TGTGCCAGCAGTGATGGGGGCTGGGGACAGTTTTATGGCTACACCTTC.